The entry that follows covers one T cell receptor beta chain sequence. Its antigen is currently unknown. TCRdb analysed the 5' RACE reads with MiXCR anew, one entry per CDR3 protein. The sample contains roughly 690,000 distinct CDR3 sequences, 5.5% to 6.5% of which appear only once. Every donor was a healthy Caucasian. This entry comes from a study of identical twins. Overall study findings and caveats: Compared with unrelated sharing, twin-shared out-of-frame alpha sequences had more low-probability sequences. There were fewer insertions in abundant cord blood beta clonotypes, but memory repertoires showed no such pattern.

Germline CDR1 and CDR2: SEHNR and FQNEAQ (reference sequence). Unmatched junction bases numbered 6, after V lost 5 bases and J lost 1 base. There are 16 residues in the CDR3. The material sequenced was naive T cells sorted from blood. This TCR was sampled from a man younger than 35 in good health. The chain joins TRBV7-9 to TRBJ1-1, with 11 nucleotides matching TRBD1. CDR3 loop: CASSLRGQGANTEAFF. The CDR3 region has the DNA TGTGCCAGCAGCCTCCGTGGACAGGGGGCGAACACTGAAGCTTTCTTT.